This TCR beta chain was identified during a study of T cell changes during pregnancy in multiple sclerosis. Generated by immunoSEQ multiplex PCR, the TCRdb table keeps only in-frame clones and is missing some. The sample holds 58,000 or so clones, 80% to 90% seen once. The junction had 12 bases not matched to a gene; V was cut back by 5 bases and J by 5 bases. Per germline, CDR1 SGDLS and CDR2 YYNGEE. The CDR3 extends over 16 amino acids. This clonotype was sampled from a female donor with multiple sclerosis, enrolled in a pregnancy study. The sample here was CD4+ T cells from peripheral blood mononuclear cells, taken in the third trimester of pregnancy. The chain employs TRBV9 and TRBJ2-3; 9 bases are shared with TRBD1. The CDR3: CASRPPGQGDGDTQYF. CDR3 in DNA: TGTGCCAGCAGACCACCGGGACAGGGAGACGGAGATACGCAGTATTTT.